The clone carrying this T cell receptor (beta chain) was detected a few times. Its matching antigen is unknown. This sample was taken from a study of cytomegalovirus exposure and HLA in healthy donors. General study findings and limits: High sensitivity and specificity were reportedly achieved when the classifier diagnosed cytomegalovirus status.

The donors were part of the validation cohort, which consisted of about 120 subjects and was separate from the first cohort of 666 subjects. The table came from immunoSEQ multiplex PCR; TCRdb's copy has only in-frame clones and leaves some out. The data show about 150,000 clones, with about 94% seen just once and 1.5% to 2% held by the top ten. Germline CDR1 is GTSNPN and CDR2 is SVGIG (reference sequence). V lost 5 bases, J lost 0 bases, and 5 bases lay in between. The CDR3 length is 13 residues. The rearrangement uses TRBV30 and TRBJ2-6, with D unresolved. This TCR derives from a man in his late teens or twenties in good health and CMV-seropositive. Sequences were obtained from PBMCs. CDR3 loop: CAWAGSGANVLTF. The CDR3 coding sequence is TGTGCCTGGGCCGGCTCTGGGGCCAACGTCCTGACTTTC.